This T cell receptor (beta chain) originates from a study of cytomegalovirus exposure and HLA in healthy donors. Study context: A prior study identified 110 million or so unique TCR beta sequences from some 200 million T cells. As released early, the data held 65 million to 90 million unique TCRs from HLA-typed donors. Study outcomes and limitations: Despite most TCR sequences being rare, some public TCRs occurred in many donors. There were reportedly fewer N-insertions in an Asian-associated ancestry cluster than the roughly 670-donor mean, in a later analysis.

With respect to this clone: Antigen specificity is unknown.

This PCR relied on a set of 60 Vbeta primers and 13 Jbeta primers. Produced via immunoSEQ multiplex PCR; TCRdb's table is partial and in-frame only. The repertoire consists of about 200,000 clones, with about 87% occurring once and the leading ten covering 1.5% to 2%. Sequenced input: PBMCs. The TCR comes from a woman aged 18-29 years in good health and CMV-seronegative.

The CDR3 coding sequence is TGTGCCAGCGGGACAGGGGGATACTCTGGAAACACCATATATTTT. Its translation is CASGTGGYSGNTIYF. This chain uses TRBV28 with TRBJ1-3; 11 positions match TRBD1. The CDR3 covers 15 residues. Germline CDR1 MDHEN, CDR2 SYDVKM. J lost 0 bases, V lost 8 bases, and 3 bases had no gene match.